This T cell receptor beta chain was observed in a study of blood T cell repertoires in COVID-19. Background on the study: Acute-phase and convalescent COVID-19 samples originated in the United States, Italy and Spain.

Those enrolled, adults aged roughly 18 to 90 years, came from about two dozen US areas. This CDR3 has 11 residues. Between the trimmed V and J ends, which lost 3 bases and 8 bases, there was a span of 7 bases. Germline assignment: CDR1 DFQATT and CDR2 SNEGSKA (reference sequence). Only in-frame clones appear in the TCRdb table, and some are missing; sequencing was by immunoSEQ multiplex PCR. The table records 160,000 or so clones, over 75% of them present only once. Source material: PBMCs or T cells enriched from blood (not recorded which). The chain links TRBV20-1 to TRBJ1-4; D gene uncertain. The source of this sequence is a man aged 35-49 years who had recovered from COVID-19. For the CDR3, the DNA is TGCAGTGCTAGGGGCGCAGAAAAACTGTTTTTT. Protein sequence: CSARGAEKLFF.